This T cell receptor (beta chain) emerged from a study of technical replicates of blood from a handful of donors. The V and J ends lost 3 bases and 0 bases respectively, with 23 bases between them. In germline, CDR1 is SNHLY, CDR2 FYNNEI. This CDR3 region has 20 residues. Sequencing used immunoSEQ multiplex PCR; TCRdb keeps in-frame clones, though not all of them. The sample has around 72,000 clones; roughly 89% are singletons. Input material: T cells isolated from PBMCs. This receptor was taken from a human donor in good health. Some clones in this sample may be carry-over from other donors' samples. The V gene is TRBV2, the J gene TRBJ1-4; a possible D gene is TRBD1 (5 bases). CDR3 amino acids: CASSEGYGQGLLTTNEKLFF. CDR3 DNA: TGTGCCAGCAGTGAGGGTTATGGTCAGGGATTGCTAACAACTAATGAAAAACTGTTTTTT.